Each of the 21 T cell receptor beta chains below was sequenced from the same sample in a study of OX40 agonist ivuxolimab in advanced cancers. The library was generated by the immunoSEQ multiplex PCR assay. TCRdb stores this immuneACCESS table with in-frame sequences only. Part of the clones is absent; in the studies checked, under half of the shortfall reflects unresolved V genes, and no reason is known for the rest. The sample table lists 75,000 to 100,000 clones, more than 85% of them with a count of one. Around 0.3% of the sample comes from the top ten. The source material was CD4+ or CD8+ T cells sorted from blood, sampled in a trial of the OX40 agonist ivuxolimab. The source of these receptors is an adult with an advanced solid tumor such as melanoma, head and neck, liver or kidney cancer.

The chain recombines TRBV7-2 with TRBJ2-1; D gene ambiguous. Germline CDR1 reads SGHTA; CDR2 reads FQGNSA. The CDR3 loop spans 15 amino acids. Trimming cost V 1 base and J 4 bases, with 11 bases left between them. The CDR3 protein is CASSLDGRVYNEQFF. CDR3 coding DNA: TGTGCCAGCAGCTTAGATGGTAGGGTGTACAATGAGCAGTTCTTC.

V usage is TRBV19 and J usage is TRBJ2-3, with D tentatively TRBD2 (5 bases). Germline assignment: CDR1 LNHDA and CDR2 SQIVND (reference sequence). V was shortened by 6 bases and J by 6 bases, with 13 bases between the two germline ends. This CDR3 contains 13 residues. The CDR3 region has the DNA TGTGCCAGTAGCCGAGGCCGAGGGGATACGCAGTATTTT. Translated: CASSRGRGDTQYF.

The genes are TRBV6-5 and TRBJ2-6; 7 positions match TRBD1. Germline lookup yields CDR1 MNHEY and CDR2 SVGAGI. The CDR3 totals 15 residues. J was trimmed by 2 bases and V by 4 bases; bases with no gene match: 2. CDR3 protein: CASSLDRAGANVLTF. CDR3 sequence (DNA): TGTGCCAGCAGTTTAGACAGGGCTGGGGCCAACGTCCTGACTTTC.

This chain uses TRBV27 with TRBJ2-3; possible D gene TRBD1, 5 bases. Trimming left V 6 bases short and J 2 bases short, with 9 bases between. The CDR3 is 13 amino acids. Per germline, CDR1 MNHEY and CDR2 SMNVEV (reference sequence). The CDR3 here is CASRNRFTDTQYF. CDR3 nucleotides: TGTGCCAGCAGAAACAGGTTCACAGATACGCAGTATTTT.

The chain employs TRBV5-4 and TRBJ1-5, with 8 nucleotides matching TRBD1. J was trimmed by 3 bases and V by 4 bases; bases with no gene match: 9. CDR3 size: 16 residues. The germline V gene has CDR1 SGHNT and CDR2 YYREEE (reference sequence). This CDR3 is CASSKTGAGVNQPQHF. The CDR3 DNA reads as TGTGCCAGCAGCAAGACAGGGGCGGGGGTCAATCAGCCCCAGCATTTT.

About this clone itself: A junction boundary mismatches the germline segment, possibly from a read error. The chain employs TRBV11-2 and TRBJ2-7; 13 positions agree with TRBD2. Germline CDR1 SGHAT, CDR2 FQNNGV. The length of the CDR3 is 12 residues. The CDR3: CASSPGLAGPTF. The CDR3 coding sequence is TGTGCCAGCAGCCCGGGACTAGCGGGGCCGACGTTC.

This clone was observed a handful of times. CDR3 nucleotide sequence: TGTGCCAGCAGCAAAGCTAGCTACGAGACCCAGTACTTC. The encoded protein is CASSKASYETQYF. This sequence joins TRBV7-3 and TRBJ2-5; weak D call: TRBD2 (5 bases). Germline V gene sequence: CDR1 SGHTA, CDR2 FQGTGA. Trimming stripped 5 bases from V and 5 bases from J, with 12 bases between. The CDR3 runs to 13 residues.

The J gene is TRBJ1-4, the V gene TRBV30; 7 bases are shared with TRBD1. From germline, CDR1 is GTSNPN and CDR2 SVGIG (reference sequence). The CDR3 spans 14 residues. J was trimmed by 8 bases and V by 1 base; bases with no gene match: 7. The CDR3 spells CAWSGGTASEKLFF. Here the CDR3 DNA reads TGTGCCTGGAGTGGAGGGACAGCCAGCGAAAAACTGTTTTTT.

The chain joins TRBV19 to TRBJ2-1; a possible D gene is TRBD1 (5 bases). Trimming shortened V by 7 bases and J by 0 bases, and 10 bases separated the two germline ends. The CDR3 consists of 14 residues. Germline-derived CDR1 and CDR2 are LNHDA and SQIVND (reference sequence). The CDR3 loop is CASKAGNSYNEQFF. The CDR3, as DNA: TGTGCCAGTAAAGCAGGGAACTCCTACAATGAGCAGTTCTTC.

The chain links TRBV13 to TRBJ1-2; TRBD1 matches 10 bases. Germline V lookup: CDR1 PRHDT, CDR2 FYEKMQ (reference sequence). Trimming took 5 bases from V and 8 from J; bases not matched to a gene: 14. This CDR3 has 16 residues. Here the CDR3 reads CASSTTRTGGLGGYTF. The CDR3 region has the DNA TGTGCCAGCAGCACAACCCGGACAGGGGGTTTGGGAGGCTACACCTTC.

The chain has TRBV6-6 and TRBJ1-2; weak D call: TRBD1 (5 bases). The CDR3 runs to 14 residues. Trimming shortened V by 1 base and J by 3 bases, and 9 bases separated the two germline ends. CDR1 and CDR2 from the germline V gene are MNHNY and SVGAGI (reference sequence). This CDR3 is CASSYFRGDYGYTF. The CDR3 DNA reads TGTGCCAGCAGTTACTTCCGGGGGGACTATGGCTACACCTTC.

Notes on this clone: Additional DNA sequences in this sample encode the identical CDR3. The V call is TRBV20-1, the J call TRBJ2-3; D is undetermined. V was cut by 0 bases and J by 9 bases, with 7 bases left in between. CDR1 DFQATT and CDR2 SNEGSKA come from the germline V gene (reference sequence). The CDR3 totals 11 residues. CDR3 sequence: CSARDRVTQYF. The CDR3 DNA is TGCAGTGCTAGAGATCGGGTAACGCAGTATTTT.

The chain uses TRBV28 and TRBJ2-3, with TRBD2 matching 14 bases. The CDR3 runs 16 residues. Germline CDR1 MDHEN, CDR2 SYDVKM. V trimming: 7 bases; J trimming: 4 bases; junction bases outside the gene matches: 7. CDR3: CASTTGLAGAADTQYF. The CDR3 DNA sequence: TGTGCCAGCACCACGGGACTAGCGGGAGCCGCAGATACGCAGTATTTT. Filled out from reference TRBV28 and TRBJ2-3, the complete variable domain reads DVKVTQSSRYLVKRTGEKVFLECVQDMDHENMFWYRQDPGLGLRLIYFSYDVKMKEKGDIPEGYSVSREKKERFSLILESASTNQTSMYLCASTTGLAGAADTQYFGPGTRLTVL.

As for this clone: This sample includes further DNA sequences coding for the same CDR3. This chain links TRBV28 with TRBJ2-2; TRBD1 matches at 8 bases. CDR3 size: 15 residues. The V and J ends lost 6 bases and 2 bases, in that order; junction bases with no gene match: 5. Germline V gene lookup returns CDR1 MDHEN and CDR2 SYDVKM. Written as DNA, the CDR3 is TGTGCCAGCAGACCCGGGACAGGAAACACCGGGGAGCTGTTTTTT. It encodes CASRPGTGNTGELFF.

This clone has only one observation. The V and J genes are TRBV30 and TRBJ1-2; D unclear. Germline lookup yields CDR1 GTSNPN and CDR2 SVGIG (reference sequence). The CDR3 runs to 12 residues. V was pared by 4 bases and J by 0 bases, with 6 bases between. The CDR3 region has the DNA TGTGCCTGGACGAGTCCTAACTATGGCTACACCTTC. This codes for CAWTSPNYGYTF.

The chain couples TRBV9 to TRBJ2-3; the match to TRBD2 covers 7 bases. Losses at the gene ends were 0 bases for V and 3 bases for J; bases not matched to a gene: 16. Germline V gives CDR1 SGDLS, CDR2 YYNGEE. The CDR3 is 19 amino acids. The CDR3 bases are TGTGCCAGCAGCGTAGCCTCTCAGTGGGAGGGCCCTTATACAGATACGCAGTATTTT. Translating it yields CASSVASQWEGPYTDTQYF.

This chain joins TRBV9 and TRBJ1-6; 7 bases agree with TRBD1. The V gene end was trimmed by 4 bases and the J gene end by 8 bases; junction bases not matched to a gene: 9. In germline, CDR1 is SGDLS, CDR2 YYNGEE. The CDR3 covers 15 residues. The CDR3 nucleotides read TGTGCCAGCAGCTCCACAGGGGAGGGTTATTCACCCCTCCACTTT. Its translation: CASSSTGEGYSPLHF.

The chain is built from TRBV9 and TRBJ2-7; 7 bases are a match to TRBD1. The V and J ends lost 0 bases and 2 bases, in that order; junction bases with no gene match: 2. This CDR3 has 14 amino acids. Germline V gene data show CDR1 as SGDLS and CDR2 as YYNGEE. The CDR3 spells CASSVGTGPYEQYF. The CDR3 DNA reads TGTGCCAGCAGCGTAGGGACAGGACCCTACGAGCAGTACTTC.

V is TRBV7-9 and J is TRBJ2-1; 12 positions agree with TRBD2. CDR1 and CDR2 (germline): SEHNR, FQNEAQ (reference sequence). The CDR3 loop spans 18 amino acids. V trimming: 5 bases; J trimming: 10 bases; junction bases outside the gene matches: 18. CDR3 DNA sequence: TGTGCCAGCAGCCGCATCCTAGCGGGAGGGGGAATTGGTGAAGAGCAGTTCTTC. The encoded protein is CASSRILAGGGIGEEQFF.

V and J are TRBV7-9 and TRBJ2-3; 8 bases match TRBD2. V lost 6 bases and J lost 3; bases outside the gene matches: 5. CDR3 length equals 14 residues. Germline lookup yields CDR1 SEHNR and CDR2 FQNEAQ (reference sequence). In DNA, the CDR3 is TGTGCCAGCAGTAGGTCTAGCGGGACAGATACGCAGTATTTT. It is translated as CASSRSSGTDTQYF.

The rearrangement uses TRBV29-1 and TRBJ1-1, with a possible D match to TRBD1 (5 bases). CDR1 and CDR2 (germline): SQVTM, ANQGSEA. V lost 4 bases and J 3 bases, leaving 9 bases between the germline ends. The CDR3 covers 12 residues. CDR3 bases: TGCAGCGTTGGACAGAGCTACACTGAAGCTTTCTTT. This gives the protein CSVGQSYTEAFF.